The 8 T cell receptor beta chains below were found in one sample sequenced in a study of OX40 agonist ivuxolimab in advanced cancers. Generated by immunoSEQ multiplex PCR, the TCRdb table keeps only in-frame clones and is missing some. The repertoire includes just under 75,000 clones, around nine tenths of them detected once, and roughly 0.5% sits in the top ten. The source was CD4+ or CD8+ T cells sorted from blood, collected in a trial of the OX40 agonist ivuxolimab. Receptor source: an adult with an advanced solid tumor such as melanoma, head and neck, liver or kidney cancer.

J is TRBJ1-2 and V is TRBV18; 9 bases agree with TRBD1. V shed 6 bases and J 7 bases; nucleotides not matched to a gene: 6. The CDR3 has 13 amino acids. Per the germline V gene, CDR1 is KGHSH and CDR2 is LQKENI. CDR3 protein: CASSPGQGTGYTF. The CDR3 DNA reads TGTGCCAGCTCCCCGGGACAGGGAACTGGCTACACCTTC.

The rearrangement links TRBV27 to TRBJ2-2; possibly TRBD2 for D (7 bases). V shed 5 bases and J shed 2 bases, with 12 bases lying between them. Germline V gene data show CDR1 as MNHEY and CDR2 as SMNVEV (reference sequence). The CDR3 extends over 15 amino acids. CDR3 region: CASSPRGANTGELFF. As DNA, the CDR3 is TGTGCCAGCAGTCCTCGGGGGGCTAACACCGGGGAGCTGTTTTTT.

V usage is TRBV7-2 and J usage is TRBJ2-1; no definite D call. Looked up from germline, CDR1 is SGHTA and CDR2 is FQGNSA. The CDR3 spans 15 residues. V shed 7 bases and J shed 12 bases, with 25 bases lying between them. CDR3 in DNA: TGTGCCAGCACCCCCCGCCCCGAAACCCGTATAACGCAGTTCTTC. Protein product: CASTPRPETRITQFF.

The chain couples TRBV28 to TRBJ1-4; tentative D call: TRBD1 (6 bases). V lost 3 bases and J lost 4, with 12 bases in between. Germline CDR1 MDHEN, CDR2 SYDVKM. There are 15 residues in the CDR3. CDR3 nucleotide sequence: TGTGCCAGCAGTTTCGGAGGGGGGGGTAATGAAAAACTGTTTTTT. Translation: CASSFGGGGNEKLFF.

The rearrangement joins TRBV11-1 to TRBJ2-6; no definite D call. The V gene's germline CDR1 is SGHAT and CDR2 FQDESV (reference sequence). This CDR3 region has 16 residues. Trimming left V 2 bases short and J 0 bases short, with 8 bases between. CDR3 amino acids: CASSLTKASGANVLTF. The CDR3, as DNA: TGTGCCAGCAGCTTAACCAAAGCCTCTGGGGCCAACGTCCTGACTTTC.

J is TRBJ1-1 and V is TRBV6-4; possible D gene TRBD1, 5 bases. The CDR3 sequence is 15 residues long. V was pared by 4 bases and J by 1 base, with 13 bases between. Germline CDR1 and CDR2: MRHNA and SNTAGT. The CDR3 coding sequence is TGTGCCAGCAGTGCCAACATTGGGGGGAACACTGAAGCTTTCTTT. Translating it yields CASSANIGGNTEAFF.

V gene TRBV5-4 combines with J gene TRBJ2-1, with TRBD1 as a possible D gene (7 bases). Germline V gives CDR1 SGHNT, CDR2 YYREEE (reference sequence). The V gene lost 5 bases and the J gene lost 10 bases, with 25 bases spanning the gap. The CDR3 is made up of 16 amino acids. In DNA form, the CDR3 reads TGTGCCAGCAGACCGGCCTCCAGGGGGGCCCAGGGCGAGCAGTTCTTC. It encodes CASRPASRGAQGEQFF.

The chain joins TRBV6-5 to TRBJ2-5; 7 nucleotides align to TRBD2. Trimming removed 8 bases from V and 7 bases from J; junction bases left unmatched: 10. This CDR3 is built from 13 residues. The V gene's germline CDR1 is MNHEY and CDR2 SVGAGI. DNA for the CDR3: TGTGCCAGCCAAAGCGGGATTGGCGGGACCCAGTACTTC. Translating gives CASQSGIGGTQYF.